The 29 T cell receptor beta chains below all came from one sample that was sequenced in a study of T-cell memory formation after mild COVID-19. TCRdb re-called the 5' RACE reads with MiXCR, one entry per CDR3 protein. The sample holds roughly 250,000 distinct CDR3 sequences, approximately 15% seen once. Sequences were obtained from PBMCs or a T cell subset sorted from them (not recorded which). The source of these receptors is a man younger than 35 who had mild COVID-19 (a few samples of this study predate the infection). Cell type and time point are not known.

The chain recombines TRBV20-1 with TRBJ2-1, with 7 bases matching TRBD2. This CDR3 spans 17 amino acids. Germline-derived CDR1 and CDR2 are DFQATT and SNEGSKA (reference sequence). V shed 3 bases, J shed 0 bases, and the junction held 11 bases outside the gene matches. CDR3: CSARIPGSGFSYNEQFF. CDR3 coding DNA: TGCAGTGCTAGGATTCCGGGTAGCGGGTTCTCCTACAATGAGCAGTTCTTC.

This clonotype was counted many times. The chain links TRBV18 to TRBJ1-2; 10 bases map to TRBD1. This CDR3 is built from 15 residues. Germline CDR1 KGHSH, CDR2 LQKENI. Losses at the gene ends were 3 bases for V and 2 bases for J; bases not matched to a gene: 3. The CDR3 DNA follows: TGTGCCAGCTCACCGACAGGGGGCGAAAACTATGGCTACACCTTC. Encoded protein: CASSPTGGENYGYTF.

The gene calls are TRBV29-1 and TRBJ1-2; perhaps TRBD1 as D (6 bases). CDR1 and CDR2 (germline): SQVTM, ANQGSEA. The CDR3 length is 15 residues. The germline V and J ends were trimmed by 3 bases and 0 bases, with 14 bases remaining between them. The CDR3 DNA sequence: TGCAGCGTTGATGCCAGGGGTCAAGCTAACTATGGCTACACCTTC. Protein: CSVDARGQANYGYTF.

This clonotype was observed a handful of times. The rearrangement joins TRBV7-2 to TRBJ2-1, with D perhaps TRBD1 or TRBD2 (5 bases each). V was pared by 5 bases and J by 10 bases, with 12 bases between. CDR3 length: 12 amino acids. Per germline, CDR1 SGHTA and CDR2 FQGNSA. The CDR3 DNA follows: TGTGCCAGCAGCCTCACCGGGACGGAGCAGTTCTTC. The encoded protein is CASSLTGTEQFF.

There are a few counts of this clonotype. The chain combines TRBV10-3 with TRBJ2-7, with 10 bases aligning to TRBD2. V dropped 11 bases and J dropped 3; count of bases not matched to a gene: 7. CDR3 size: 13 residues. Looked up from germline, CDR1 is ENHRY and CDR2 is SYGVKD. The CDR3: CASRTSGYYEQYF. The CDR3 bases are TGTGCCTCCCGGACTAGCGGCTACTACGAGCAGTACTTC.

The chain links TRBV7-9 to TRBJ2-1; a possible D gene is TRBD2 (6 bases). The CDR3 is made up of 14 amino acids. Germline V gene sequence: CDR1 SEHNR, CDR2 FQNEAQ (reference sequence). The V end was cut by 5 bases, the J end by 1 base, with 9 bases between. CDR3 sequence (DNA): TGTGCCAGCAGCCGGGACTTATCCTACAATGAGCAGTTCTTC. It specifies CASSRDLSYNEQFF.

The J gene is TRBJ1-1, the V gene TRBV18, with 8 nucleotides matching TRBD1. Germline V gene sequence: CDR1 KGHSH, CDR2 LQKENI. Unmatched junction bases numbered 18, after V lost 8 bases and J lost 1 base. The CDR3 contains 18 residues. The CDR3 region is CASTPSPDRVEKNTEAFF. The CDR3 DNA is TGTGCCAGCACCCCTTCACCGGACAGGGTTGAGAAGAACACTGAAGCTTTCTTT.

The sample holds a few counts of this clonotype. The rearrangement joins TRBV6-1 to TRBJ2-1; a possible D gene is TRBD1 (5 bases). The ends were cut back, 5 bases at V and 2 bases at J, with 10 bases in the middle. The CDR3 is 14 residues long. The germline gives CDR1 MNHNS, CDR2 SASEGT. The CDR3 DNA reads as TGTGCCAGCAGTCCCGACAGAACCTACAATGAGCAGTTCTTC. Its protein is CASSPDRTYNEQFF.

This clonotype was counted only a few times. The rearrangement uses TRBV18 and TRBJ1-2; 9 bases agree with TRBD1. CDR3 length equals 12 residues. V dropped 5 bases and J dropped 8; count of bases not matched to a gene: 3. CDR1 is KGHSH and CDR2 is LQKENI in the germline V gene. CDR3: CASSTTGGGYTF. CDR3 nucleotides: TGTGCCAGCTCAACGACAGGGGGAGGCTACACCTTC.

This clonotype has just a few counts. The rearrangement uses TRBV5-1 and TRBJ1-1, with D perhaps TRBD1 (5 bases). Between the trimmed V and J ends, which lost 4 bases and 3 bases, there was a span of 16 bases. CDR1 is SGHRS and CDR2 is YFSETQ in the germline V gene. This CDR3 contains 15 residues. CDR3 coding DNA: TGCGCCAGCAGCGCAACTGCAGGGATAGACACTGAAGCTTTCTTT. Protein sequence: CASSATAGIDTEAFF.

There are a few counts of this clonotype. This CDR3 reads CASSRTGGWSPLHF. The CDR3 DNA sequence: TGTGCCAGTAGCCGGACAGGGGGCTGGTCACCCCTCCACTTT. V is TRBV19 and J is TRBJ1-6, with 11 nucleotides matching TRBD1. This CDR3 has 14 amino acids. Germline V CDR1 and CDR2: LNHDA, SQIVND (reference sequence). V trimming: 6 bases; J trimming: 10 bases; junction bases outside the gene matches: 5.

V usage is TRBV2 and J usage is TRBJ1-6; 9 positions match TRBD1. This CDR3 comprises 13 residues. V lost 7 bases and J lost 7; bases outside the gene matches: 2. The V gene's germline CDR1 is SNHLY and CDR2 FYNNEI. CDR3 in amino acids: CASMDRGNSPLHF. For the CDR3, the DNA is TGTGCCAGCATGGACAGGGGAAATTCACCCCTCCACTTT.

This clonotype was observed a few times. This chain uses TRBV20-1 with TRBJ1-2; 8 nucleotides align to TRBD1. With V trimmed by 6 bases and J by 9 bases, 12 bases remained unmatched. Per germline, CDR1 DFQATT and CDR2 SNEGSKA (reference sequence). The CDR3 contains 13 residues. CDR3 coding DNA: TGCAGTGCCCCTCCAGGGGGCGTGGTGAGCTACACCTTC. As protein: CSAPPGGVVSYTF.

This clonotype was observed a few times. The chain carries TRBV6-2 or TRBV6-3 and TRBJ2-1, with a tentative D call TRBD1 (6 bases). Germline lookup yields CDR1 MNHEY and CDR2 SVGEGT. The CDR3 contains 14 residues. The ends were cut back, 2 bases at V and 5 bases at J, with 10 bases in the middle. The CDR3 loop reads CASSYDRSDNEQFF. Written as DNA, the CDR3 is TGTGCCAGCAGTTACGACAGGTCCGACAATGAGCAGTTCTTC.

In its sample, this clonotype was seen a few times. The chain has TRBV20-1 and TRBJ2-5, with a possible D match to TRBD1 (5 bases). Germline V gene data show CDR1 as DFQATT and CDR2 as SNEGSKA (reference sequence). Trimming shortened V by 0 bases and J by 5 bases, and 13 bases separated the two germline ends. There are 14 residues in the CDR3. The CDR3, as DNA: TGCAGTGCTAGAGATCCCCAGGGAAGGGAGACCCAGTACTTC. Translation: CSARDPQGRETQYF.

CDR3 nucleotides: TGTGCCAGCAGCTATTCCGCGTCCGGGGATACCTACGAGCAGTACTTC. It yields the protein CASSYSASGDTYEQYF. The V gene is TRBV6-5, the J gene TRBJ2-7; D perhaps matches TRBD2 (5 bases). The CDR3 contains 16 residues. The germline V gene has CDR1 MNHEY and CDR2 SVGAGI. Deletions cut 6 bases from V and 2 bases from J, with 20 bases between.

This clonotype has only a few counts. V is TRBV7-2 and J is TRBJ2-3; D is ambiguous. CDR1 and CDR2 (germline): SGHTA, FQGNSA. The CDR3 length is 14 residues. Trimming took 1 base from V and 1 from J, leaving 6 bases between them. The CDR3 DNA reads as TGTGCCAGCAGCTTAGGTTACCGCACAGATACGCAGTATTTT. Translation: CASSLGYRTDTQYF.

In this sample, this clonotype turned up many times. This chain connects TRBV5-6 to TRBJ2-5; the D gene is possibly TRBD1 (6 bases). The CDR3 contains 13 residues. V was trimmed by 4 bases and J by 6 bases, leaving 13 bases between them. Germline lookup yields CDR1 SGHDT and CDR2 YYEEEE. This chain's CDR3 is CASSTGTLQTQYF. The CDR3 DNA is TGTGCCAGCAGCACCGGGACACTTCAGACCCAGTACTTC.

This clonotype was observed a few times. The chain couples TRBV7-9 to TRBJ2-7, with D possibly TRBD1 on 7 matching bases. Germline CDR1 reads SEHNR; CDR2 reads FQNEAQ (reference sequence). The CDR3 is 15 amino acids. V was trimmed by 0 bases and J by 5 bases, leaving 14 bases between them. The CDR3 bases are TGTGCCAGCAGCTTAGCGCAGGGGGGTATTCACGAGCAGTACTTC. It specifies CASSLAQGGIHEQYF.

This clonotype came up a few times. The genes are TRBV6-5 and TRBJ2-3, with a weak D call TRBD2 (6 bases). Germline CDR1 is MNHEY and CDR2 is SVGAGI. Deletions cut 0 bases from V and 4 bases from J, with 14 bases between. There are 16 residues in the CDR3. The DNA of the CDR3 is TGTGCCAGCAGTTACTCGGGACTCCCCGGCTCAGATACGCAGTATTTT. Protein product: CASSYSGLPGSDTQYF.

In DNA, the CDR3 is TGCGCCAGCAGCCAAAGGAGACCCCCAGCGTATGGGGGGCAATGGGAGCAGTTCTTC. It is translated as CASSQRRPPAYGGQWEQFF. The rearrangement joins TRBV4-1 to TRBJ2-1, with D possibly called TRBD1 or TRBD2 (6 bases each). This CDR3 contains 19 residues. Trimming took 2 bases from V and 10 from J, leaving 30 bases between them. CDR1 is MGHRA, CDR2 YSYEKL, per germline.

The table lists this clonotype with a few counts. The V and J genes are TRBV3-1 and TRBJ2-2; 7 bases are a match to TRBD1. Trimming at V came to 0 bases and at J to 6 bases, leaving 7 bases not matched to a gene. The CDR3 loop spans 16 amino acids. Germline CDR1 reads LGHDT; CDR2 reads YNNKEL (reference sequence). The CDR3 loop reads CASSQDVTGAAGELFF. The CDR3 DNA is TGTGCCAGCAGCCAAGACGTCACAGGGGCGGCCGGGGAGCTGTTTTTT.

The rearrangement uses TRBV19 and TRBJ2-3; D is possibly TRBD2 (5 bases). Germline CDR1 reads LNHDA; CDR2 reads SQIVND (reference sequence). Deletions cut 11 bases from V and 0 bases from J, with 15 bases between. CDR3 length: 14 amino acids. The CDR3 sequence: CASSRTPSTDTQYF. CDR3 in DNA: TGTGCCTCTAGCCGGACCCCCAGCACAGATACGCAGTATTTT.

This chain uses TRBV2 with TRBJ2-3; D is ambiguous. V dropped 11 bases and J dropped 0 bases, with 9 bases sitting between them. Germline V lookup: CDR1 SNHLY, CDR2 FYNNEI. This CDR3 has 12 amino acids. The CDR3 DNA follows: TGTGCCGGTGGTGGGAGCACAGATACGCAGTATTTT. Translation gives CAGGGSTDTQYF.

The chain joins TRBV12-3 or TRBV12-4 to TRBJ2-3, with D unclear. The CDR3 has 13 amino acids. V lost 6 bases and J 6 bases, leaving 13 bases between the germline ends. The CDR3 bases are TGTGCCAGCAGCCCGGACCGGGTGGATACGCAGTATTTT. It translates to CASSPDRVDTQYF.

The chain recombines TRBV4-3 with TRBJ2-1; 9 nucleotides align to TRBD2. Per the germline V gene, CDR1 is LGHNA and CDR2 is YSLEER. CDR3 length: 16 residues. The J segment lost 8 bases and the V segment lost 0 bases, leaving 8 bases of the junction unmatched. The CDR3 nucleotides are TGCGCCAGCAGCCAAGATTGGAGCGGGGGGAGCGATGAGCAGTTCTTC. Translating it yields CASSQDWSGGSDEQFF.

In this sample, this clonotype turned up many times. This sequence may be a read error, since a much larger clone differs from it by one base. This chain joins TRBV5-1 and TRBJ2-3; D is undetermined. The CDR3 length is 13 residues. V lost 0 bases and J 1 base, leaving 3 bases between the germline ends. Germline V lookup: CDR1 SGHRS, CDR2 YFSETQ. Here the CDR3 DNA reads TGCGCCAGCAGCTTGGACGGCACAGATACGCAGTATTTT. Its protein product is CASSLDGTDTQYF.

This clonotype was seen a few times. This sequence joins TRBV6-6 and TRBJ2-7; D is undetermined. Germline V gene sequence: CDR1 MNHNY, CDR2 SVGAGI (reference sequence). Trimming shortened V by 2 bases and J by 0 bases, and 8 bases separated the two germline ends. This CDR3 region has 14 residues. The CDR3 loop reads CASSYAEGSYEQYF. The CDR3 coding sequence is TGTGCCAGCAGTTACGCCGAAGGCTCCTACGAGCAGTACTTC.

A few counts support this clonotype. The chain employs TRBV4-1 and TRBJ1-2; no firm D call. The CDR3 loop spans 13 amino acids. V lost 0 bases and J lost 7, with 9 bases in between. Germline V gene data show CDR1 as MGHRA and CDR2 as YSYEKL. The CDR3 spells CASSQDRIGGYTF. As DNA, the CDR3 is TGCGCCAGCAGCCAAGATCGTATCGGTGGCTACACCTTC.